This T cell receptor (beta chain) came from a study of identical twins. Template switching created a universal primer site, and the cDNA included unique molecular identifiers. TCRdb re-analysed the 5' RACE reads in MiXCR, keeping a single row per CDR3 protein. Here the sample spans hundreds of thousands of distinct CDR3 sequences, around a sixth being singletons. Per germline, CDR1 MNHEY and CDR2 SVGEGT. J was trimmed by 2 bases and V by 6 bases; bases with no gene match: 7. The CDR3 length is 18 residues. The sample was also reused in another study, on T cells expressing NK-cell markers. Per that paper: The eight sequenced donors comprised seven who were HCMV-seropositive and one who was seronegative.

The clonotype originates from a young woman in good health. This chain links TRBV6-2 or TRBV6-3 with TRBJ2-4, with 16 nucleotides matching TRBD2. The sequenced sample was PBMCs. In DNA, the CDR3 is TGTGCCAGCAGCCCCGGGACTAGCGGGGGGGCCTCCAAAAACATTCAGTACTTC. Protein sequence: CASSPGTSGGASKNIQYF.